Listed below are T cell receptor beta chains from one sample, sequenced in a study of blood T cell repertoires in COVID-19. The assay was immunoSEQ multiplex PCR, and TCRdb's table has in-frame clones only and misses some. The sample contains around 150,000 clones, around 89% of which appear only once. The sample consisted of peripheral blood. These receptor sequences come from a woman in her sixties with active COVID-19. CDR3s include the opening cysteine and the closing phenylalanine or tryptophan. A D gene is named only where the DNA matches it firmly. Rows may omit the clone size; those that give it use once, few, many or a size class.

length	J	V	D	size	DNA	CDR3
13	TRBJ2-7	TRBV11-2	TRBD1	.	TGTGCCAGCAGTCTTGACAGGGGAGGCGAGCAGTACTTC	CASSLDRGGEQYF
15	TRBJ2-1	TRBV11-2	TRBD2	.	TGTGCCAGCAGCCCGGGGAGGCGGGAGAACAATGAGCAGTTCTTC	CASSPGRRENNEQFF
16	TRBJ1-4	TRBV4-2	TRBD1	.	TGTGCCAGCAGCCAGAGACAGGGTCGCCCTAATGAAAAACTGTTTTTT	CASSQRQGRPNEKLFF
16	TRBJ2-5	TRBV19	TRBD2	.	TGTGCCAGTAGTCCAACGGGGGGGGCGACCCAAGAGACCCAGTACTTC	CASSPTGGATQETQYF
15	TRBJ2-1	TRBV11-2	.	.	TGTGCCAGCAGCTTACCGCGGGGTTCCTACAATGAGCAGTTCTTC	CASSLPRGSYNEQFF
15	TRBJ2-1	TRBV19	TRBD1	.	TGTGCCAGCGCGGACAGGGGGAACTCCTACAATGAGCAGTTCTTC	CASADRGNSYNEQFF
19	TRBJ1-2	TRBV15	TRBD1	.	TGTGCCACCAGCAGAGGATCCCGTGCGGTAGGGGGCAAGGGGTATGGCTACACCTTC	CATSRGSRAVGGKGYGYTF
16	TRBJ1-4	TRBV19	TRBD1	.	TGTGCCAGTAGTAGTGGACAGGCCAAAAGAAATGAAAAACTGTTTTTT	CASSSGQAKRNEKLFF
14	TRBJ2-7	TRBV27	TRBD1	.	TGTGCCAGCAGCCCGACAGGGTCCCTCTACGAGCAGTACTTC	CASSPTGSLYEQYF
13	TRBJ1-1	TRBV19	.	.	TGTGCCACCTCACAGGGAACCAACACTGAAGCTTTCTTT	CATSQGTNTEAFF
14	TRBJ2-1	TRBV28	.	.	TGTGCCAGCAGGGGCAGCGGCTCCTACAATGAGCAGTTCTTC	CASRGSGSYNEQFF
16	TRBJ1-3	TRBV19	TRBD1	.	TGTGCCAGTAGTATTACAGGGGGCCCAACTGGAAACACCATATATTTT	CASSITGGPTGNTIYF
18	TRBJ2-1	TRBV5-4	TRBD2	.	TGTGCCAGCAGCTTGGGTGGGGCTAGCGGGTACTCCTACAATGAGCAGTTCTTC	CASSLGGASGYSYNEQFF
13	TRBJ1-4	TRBV5-6	TRBD1	.	TGTGCCAGCTTCAAGACAGGGAACGAAAAACTGTTTTTT	CASFKTGNEKLFF
16	TRBJ1-6	TRBV11-2	.	few	TGTGCCAGCAGCTTAGAAGTATCCCCACTACATTCACCCCTCCACTTT	CASSLEVSPLHSPLHF
15	TRBJ1-6	TRBV2	.	few	TGTGCCAGCAGTGAGGCGGGGGGCTATAATTCACCCCTCCACTTT	CASSEAGGYNSPLHF
15	TRBJ2-7	TRBV11-1	.	.	TGTGCCAGCAGCTTCGGCGGACAGAGTTCCTACGAGCAGTACTTC	CASSFGGQSSYEQYF
15	TRBJ2-7	TRBV28	TRBD2	.	TGTGCCAGCAGTTTCAGGACTAGCGGGGGAGGAACCCAGTACTTC	CASSFRTSGGGTQYF
14	TRBJ2-1	TRBV7-2	TRBD2	.	TGTGCCAGCAGCCGGACTAGTGACTACAATGAGCAGTTCTTC	CASSRTSDYNEQFF
15	TRBJ2-6	TRBV5-4	.	.	TGTGCCAGCAGGGGTGGGCCGTCTGGGGCCAACGTCCTGACTTTC	CASRGGPSGANVLTF
16	TRBJ1-2	TRBV25-1	TRBD1	.	TGTGCCAGCAGTGAAGGCGGGACAGGGGTTGAGTATGGCTACACCTTC	CASSEGGTGVEYGYTF
14	TRBJ1-6	TRBV5-1	.	.	TGCGCCAGCAGCTTTCAGGGTAATAATTCACCCCTCCACTTT	CASSFQGNNSPLHF
16	TRBJ2-3	TRBV27	.	.	TGTGCCAGCAGTTCCATGTGGGCTTCCTGCACAGATACGCAGTATTTT	CASSSMWASCTDTQYF
14	TRBJ1-6	TRBV7-8	.	.	TGTGCCAGCAGCTTCCCCCAAAATAATTCACCCCTCCACTTT	CASSFPQNNSPLHF
13	TRBJ2-5	TRBV7-2	.	once	TGTGCCAGCAGCTCCAGGCGTGGCGAGACCCAGTACTTC	CASSSRRGETQYF
14	TRBJ2-7	TRBV14	TRBD2	.	TGTGCCAGCAGCCCGGGACTAGGAATCTACGAGCAGTACTTC	CASSPGLGIYEQYF
16	TRBJ2-7	TRBV28	TRBD1	.	TGTGCCAGCAGTTTAGAGTACCGGGGCACAGGGGGCCAGCAGTACTTC	CASSLEYRGTGGQQYF
14	TRBJ2-1	TRBV24-1	.	.	TGTGCCACCAGTGATTTAAGGCAGGGGCATGAGCAGTTCTTC	CATSDLRQGHEQFF
14	TRBJ1-5	TRBV2	.	.	TGTGCCAGTGACGATAACAGGGGCAATCAGCCCCAGCATTTT	CASDDNRGNQPQHF
15	TRBJ2-2	TRBV7-3	.	.	TGTGCCAGCAGCTTGGGTCAGGGCGACACCGGGGAGCTGTTTTTT	CASSLGQGDTGELFF
14	TRBJ1-5	TRBV5-1	.	.	TGCGCCAGCAGCTTGGGACAGGAAAATCAGCCCCAGCATTTT	CASSLGQENQPQHF
19	TRBJ2-1	TRBV3-1/TRBV3-2	TRBD2	once	TGTGCCAGCAGCCAAGGCCTCGGGACTAGCGGAGGGTCCTACAATGAGCAGTTCTTC	CASSQGLGTSGGSYNEQFF
15	TRBJ2-7	TRBV27	TRBD2	.	TGTGCCAGCCGGCTAGCGGGAGGGCCTTTCTACGAGCAGTACTTC	CASRLAGGPFYEQYF
15	TRBJ2-3	TRBV4-1	.	.	TGCGCCAGCGGTGCTCTACTAGGAGGCACAGATACGCAGTATTTT	CASGALLGGTDTQYF
13	TRBJ2-3	TRBV19	.	.	TGTGCCAGTAGTACCTTCAGGGGAGATACGCAGTATTTT	CASSTFRGDTQYF
14	TRBJ1-2	TRBV27	TRBD1	.	TGTGCCAGCAGCACCGGGACAGGGAACTATGGCTACACCTTC	CASSTGTGNYGYTF
16	TRBJ2-5	TRBV7-6	TRBD2	.	TGTGCCAGCAGCTTAACTCCTAGCGGGCTCCAAGAGACCCAGTACTTC	CASSLTPSGLQETQYF
13	TRBJ2-7	TRBV30	TRBD1	.	TGTGCCTGGGATGGGACAGGGGCACACGAGCAGTACTTC	CAWDGTGAHEQYF
16	TRBJ1-2	TRBV14	TRBD1	.	TGTGCCAGCAGCCAACGGGGACAGCAAGCTAACTATGGCTACACCTTC	CASSQRGQQANYGYTF
17	TRBJ1-2	TRBV5-6	TRBD1	.	TGTGCCAGCAGCTTACGACAGCGACAGGGAAGTGCCTATGGCTACACCTTC	CASSLRQRQGSAYGYTF
12	TRBJ2-7	TRBV27	.	.	TGTGCCAGCAGTCCCTTAGTCGGCGAGCAGTACTTC	CASSPLVGEQYF
15	TRBJ1-1	TRBV7-2	.	.	TGTGCCAGCAGCTTAAATGGCGGAGGGAACACTGAAGCTTTCTTT	CASSLNGGGNTEAFF
15	TRBJ2-5	TRBV4-1	TRBD1	.	TGCGCCAGCAGCCAAGAAAGGCAGGGGGAAGAGACCCAGTACTTC	CASSQERQGEETQYF
14	TRBJ1-3	TRBV10-2	TRBD1	.	TGCGCCAGCAGACAGACAGGGTCTGGAAACACCATATATTTT	CASRQTGSGNTIYF
15	TRBJ2-1	TRBV18	TRBD1	.	TGTGCCAGCTCAAGAGGACAGGGACAATACAATGAGCAGTTCTTC	CASSRGQGQYNEQFF
22	TRBJ2-7	TRBV28	TRBD2	.	TGTGCCAGCAGTTTTCTATTAGCCCCGCACACTCGACTAGCGCAGAACTCCTACGAGCAGTACTTC	CASSFLLAPHTRLAQNSYEQYF
15	TRBJ2-7	TRBV9	.	.	TGTGCCAGCAGCGTAGGTTATCTCCGCTCCTACGAGCAGTACTTC	CASSVGYLRSYEQYF
14	TRBJ1-5	TRBV27	TRBD1	.	TGTGCCAGCAGTCGGACAGGGGGGTTTCAGCCCCAGCATTTT	CASSRTGGFQPQHF
13	TRBJ1-6	TRBV2	.	.	TGTGCCAGCACGGGAACCTATAATTCACCCCTCCACTTT	CASTGTYNSPLHF